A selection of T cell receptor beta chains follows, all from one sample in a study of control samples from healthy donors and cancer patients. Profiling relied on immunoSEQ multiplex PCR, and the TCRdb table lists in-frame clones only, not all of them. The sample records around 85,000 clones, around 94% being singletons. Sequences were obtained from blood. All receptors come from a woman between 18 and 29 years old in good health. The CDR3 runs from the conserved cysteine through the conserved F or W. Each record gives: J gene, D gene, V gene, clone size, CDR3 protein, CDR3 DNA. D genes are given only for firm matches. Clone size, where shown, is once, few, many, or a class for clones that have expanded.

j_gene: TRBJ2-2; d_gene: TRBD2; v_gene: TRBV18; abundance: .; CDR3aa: CASSLAGVRVTGELFF; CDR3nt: TGTGCCAGCTCCCTAGCGGGAGTTCGCGTCACCGGGGAGCTGTTTTTT
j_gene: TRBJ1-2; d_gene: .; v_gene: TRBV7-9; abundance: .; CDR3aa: CASSLGADGYTF; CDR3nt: TGTGCCAGCAGCTTAGGAGCGGATGGCTACACCTTC
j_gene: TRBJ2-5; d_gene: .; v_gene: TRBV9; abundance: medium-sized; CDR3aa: CASSVGTAGTETQYF; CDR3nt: TGTGCCAGCAGCGTAGGGACTGCTGGGACGGAGACCCAGTACTTC
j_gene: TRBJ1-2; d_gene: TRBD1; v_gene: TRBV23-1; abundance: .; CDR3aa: CASTQDRGNYGYTF; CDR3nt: TGCGCCAGCACACAGGACAGGGGAAACTATGGCTACACCTTC
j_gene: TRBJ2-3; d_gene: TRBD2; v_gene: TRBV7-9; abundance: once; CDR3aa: CASSLGGGGSDTQYF; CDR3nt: TGTGCCAGCAGCTTAGGTGGCGGGGGGTCAGATACGCAGTATTTT
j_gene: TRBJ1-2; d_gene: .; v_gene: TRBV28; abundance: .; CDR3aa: CAVEKRGRRGYGYTF; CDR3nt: TGTGCCGTAGAAAAACGGGGACGGAGGGGCTATGGCTACACCTTC
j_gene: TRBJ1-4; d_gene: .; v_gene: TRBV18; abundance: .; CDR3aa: CASSPQQINEKLFF; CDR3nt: TGTGCCAGCTCACCCCAGCAGATTAATGAAAAACTGTTTTTT
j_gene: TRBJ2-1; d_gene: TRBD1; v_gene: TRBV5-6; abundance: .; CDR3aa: CASSRTPGQGVNEQFF; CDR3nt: TGTGCCAGCAGCCGAACGCCGGGACAGGGGGTGAATGAGCAGTTCTTC
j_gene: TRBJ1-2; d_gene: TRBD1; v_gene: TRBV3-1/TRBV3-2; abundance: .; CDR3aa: CASALQGAAGYTF; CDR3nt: TGTGCCAGCGCACTCCAGGGGGCTGCTGGCTACACCTTC
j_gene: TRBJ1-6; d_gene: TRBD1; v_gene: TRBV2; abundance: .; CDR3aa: CARRTGTGNSPLHF; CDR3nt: TGTGCCAGACGAACCGGGACAGGGAATTCACCCCTCCACTTT
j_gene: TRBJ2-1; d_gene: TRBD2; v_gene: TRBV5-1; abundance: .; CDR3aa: CASSSINLSGGSSYNEQFF; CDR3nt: TGCGCCAGCAGCTCAATAAACCTGAGCGGGGGCAGCTCCTACAATGAGCAGTTCTTC
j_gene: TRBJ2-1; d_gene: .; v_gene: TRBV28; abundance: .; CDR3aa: CASSFQGPLILYNEQFF; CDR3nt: TGTGCCAGCAGTTTTCAGGGGCCCTTGATCCTGTACAATGAGCAGTTCTTC
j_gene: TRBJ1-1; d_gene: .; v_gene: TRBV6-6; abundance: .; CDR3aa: CASTMGSVAFF; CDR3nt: TGTGCCAGCACTATGGGGTCTGTAGCTTTCTTT
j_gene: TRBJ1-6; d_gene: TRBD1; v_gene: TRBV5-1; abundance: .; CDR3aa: CASSGVDRDNSPLHF; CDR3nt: TGCGCCAGCAGCGGGGTGGACAGGGATAATTCACCCCTCCACTTT
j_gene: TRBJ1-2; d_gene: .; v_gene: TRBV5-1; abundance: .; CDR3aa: CASSLAGGRNYGYTF; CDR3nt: TGCGCCAGCAGCTTGGCCGGGGGACGGAACTATGGCTACACCTTC
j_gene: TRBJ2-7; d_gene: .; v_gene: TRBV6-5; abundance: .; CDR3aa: CASSYPNTYEQYF; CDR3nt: TGTGCCAGTAGTTACCCTAACACTTACGAGCAGTACTTC
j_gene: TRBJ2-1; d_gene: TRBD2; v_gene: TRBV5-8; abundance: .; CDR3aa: CASSLANQGLAGVREQFF; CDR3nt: TGTGCCAGCAGCTTGGCCAATCAGGGACTAGCGGGAGTACGGGAGCAGTTCTTC
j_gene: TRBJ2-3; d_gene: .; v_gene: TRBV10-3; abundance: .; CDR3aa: CAIRTLTGNTPLDTDTQYF; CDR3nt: TGTGCCATCAGGACCTTAACAGGGAACACACCTCTTGATACAGATACGCAGTATTTT
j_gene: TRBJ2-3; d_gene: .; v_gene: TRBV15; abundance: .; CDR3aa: CATSRARGATDTQYF; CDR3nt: TGTGCCACCAGCAGAGCTCGGGGTGCTACAGATACGCAGTATTTT
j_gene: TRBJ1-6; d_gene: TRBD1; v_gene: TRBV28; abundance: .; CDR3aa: CASSTTGGGSPLHF; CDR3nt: TGTGCCAGCAGTACAACAGGGGGGGGTTCACCCCTCCACTTT
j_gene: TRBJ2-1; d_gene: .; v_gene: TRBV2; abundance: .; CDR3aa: CASSDFAGSYNEQFF; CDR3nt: TGTGCCAGCAGTGACTTTGCGGGATCATACAATGAGCAGTTCTTC
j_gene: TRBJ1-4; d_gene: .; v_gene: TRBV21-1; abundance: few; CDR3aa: CASSLTRRVLNEKLFF; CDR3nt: TGTGCCAGCAGCCTAACCCGTAGGGTTCTGAATGAAAAACTGTTTTTT
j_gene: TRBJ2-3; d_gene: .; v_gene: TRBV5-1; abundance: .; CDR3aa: CASSKGAADTQYF; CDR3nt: TGCGCCAGCAGCAAAGGGGCAGCGGATACGCAGTATTTT
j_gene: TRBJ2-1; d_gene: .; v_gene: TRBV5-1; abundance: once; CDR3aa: CASSLVSPSGAEQFF; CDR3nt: TGCGCCAGCAGCTTGGTTTCCCCATCCGGTGCTGAGCAGTTCTTC
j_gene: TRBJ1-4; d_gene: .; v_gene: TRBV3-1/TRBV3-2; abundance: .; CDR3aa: CASSQAGEKLFF; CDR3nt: TGTGCCAGCAGCCAAGCGGGGGAAAAACTGTTTTTT
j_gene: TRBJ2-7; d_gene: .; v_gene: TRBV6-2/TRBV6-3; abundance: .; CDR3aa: CASSNYYEQYF; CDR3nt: TGTGCCAGCAGTAACTACTACGAGCAGTACTTC
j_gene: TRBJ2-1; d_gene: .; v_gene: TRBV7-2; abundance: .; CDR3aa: CASSLSSSSYNEQFF; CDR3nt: TGTGCCAGCAGCCTTAGCAGTAGCTCCTACAATGAGCAGTTCTTC
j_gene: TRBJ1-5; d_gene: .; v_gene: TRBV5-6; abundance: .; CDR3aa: CASSLGRGRNQPQHF; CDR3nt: TGTGCCAGCAGCTTGGGAAGGGGAAGGAATCAGCCCCAGCATTTT
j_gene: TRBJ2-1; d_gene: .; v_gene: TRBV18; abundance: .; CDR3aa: CASSPPGVPYNEQFF; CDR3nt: TGTGCCAGCTCACCCCCCGGGGTACCTTACAATGAGCAGTTCTTC
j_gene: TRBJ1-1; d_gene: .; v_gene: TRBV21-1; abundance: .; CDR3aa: CASQKRRTEAFF; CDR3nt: TGTGCCAGCCAGAAACGGAGGACTGAAGCTTTCTTT
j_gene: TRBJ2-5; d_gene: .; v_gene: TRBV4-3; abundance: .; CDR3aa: CASSQEPPSSGIVQETQYF; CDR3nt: TGCGCCAGCAGCCAAGAACCCCCCAGCAGTGGCATAGTCCAAGAGACCCAGTACTTC
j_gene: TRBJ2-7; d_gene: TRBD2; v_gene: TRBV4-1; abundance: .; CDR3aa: CASTEQVAGDLYEQYF; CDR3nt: TGCGCCAGCACCGAACAGGTAGCGGGGGACCTCTACGAGCAGTACTTC
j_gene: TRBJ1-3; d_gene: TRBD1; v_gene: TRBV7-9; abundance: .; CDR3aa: CASSQTGGAGNTIYF; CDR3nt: TGTGCCAGCAGCCAAACAGGGGGCGCAGGAAACACCATATATTTT
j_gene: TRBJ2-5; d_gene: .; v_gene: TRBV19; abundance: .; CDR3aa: CASRPEGNKAFGIQYF; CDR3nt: TGTGCCAGTAGACCCGAGGGGAACAAGGCGTTTGGGATCCAGTACTTC
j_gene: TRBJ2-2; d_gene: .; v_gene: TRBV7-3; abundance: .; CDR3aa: CASSLRSGAPNTGELFF; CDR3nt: TGTGCCAGCAGCTTAAGATCGGGGGCGCCGAACACCGGGGAGCTGTTTTTT
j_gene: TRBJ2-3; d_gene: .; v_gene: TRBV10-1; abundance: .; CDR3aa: CASSEDYLVHTDTQYF; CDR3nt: TGCGCCAGCAGTGAGGACTATTTGGTACACACAGATACGCAGTATTTT
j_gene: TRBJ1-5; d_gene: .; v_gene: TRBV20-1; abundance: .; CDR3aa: CSASFLGQNQPQHF; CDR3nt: TGCAGTGCTAGTTTTCTGGGTCAAAATCAGCCCCAGCATTTT
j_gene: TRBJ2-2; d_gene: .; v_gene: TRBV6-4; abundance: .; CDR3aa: CASSDGTTTNTGELFF; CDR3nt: TGTGCCAGCAGTGACGGGACAACAACGAACACCGGGGAGCTGTTTTTT
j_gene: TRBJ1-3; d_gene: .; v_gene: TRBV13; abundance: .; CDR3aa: CASSPTRWGTSGNTIYF; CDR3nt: TGTGCCAGCAGCCCCACCCGGTGGGGGACTTCTGGAAACACCATATATTTT
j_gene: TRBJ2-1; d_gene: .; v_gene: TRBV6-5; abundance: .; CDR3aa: CASHSGSRNNEQFF; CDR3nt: TGTGCCAGCCACAGTGGTAGCCGGAACAATGAGCAGTTCTTC
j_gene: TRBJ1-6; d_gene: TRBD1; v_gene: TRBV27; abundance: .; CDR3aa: CASSPRGAGGLFSYNSPLHF; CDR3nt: TGTGCCAGCAGCCCCCGGGGGGCAGGGGGCTTATTTTCCTATAATTCACCCCTCCACTTT